A single sample gave rise to the 10 T cell receptor beta chains below, sequenced in a study of T-cell reconstitution after alpha-beta-depleted transplantation in children. Unique molecular identifiers featured in how the TCRbeta library was prepared. TCRdb re-called the PCR reads through MiXCR, storing one row per CDR3 protein. The data hold hundreds of thousands of distinct CDR3 sequences, with approximately 17% observed a single time. Specimen: PBMCs, mostly from graft donor cells, collected 360 days after TCRalphabeta/CD19-depleted stem cell transplant. The receptors stem from a male patient aged 2-15 years who had a stem cell transplant for acute lymphoblastic leukemia, so the T cells may come from the graft donor.

This clonotype was recorded many times. The chain employs TRBV20-1 and TRBJ2-2, with D maybe TRBD2 (6 bases). The CDR3 totals 14 residues. Germline values: CDR1 DFQATT, CDR2 SNEGSKA (reference sequence). Trimming left V 5 bases short and J 5 bases short, with 15 bases between. The CDR3 loop is CSAWSGEGTGELFF. The CDR3 nucleotides read TGCAGTGCTTGGTCGGGGGAAGGGACCGGGGAGCTGTTTTTT.

The sample holds a few counts of this clonotype. The chain is built from TRBV24-1 and TRBJ2-3; 7 bases fit TRBD2. The CDR3 totals 15 residues. CDR1 and CDR2 (germline): KGHDR, SFDVKD. Unmatched junction bases numbered 7, after V lost 6 bases and J lost 2 bases. In DNA, the CDR3 is TGTGCCACCAGTAAGCGGGGCGCTTACACAGATACGCAGTATTTT. Protein sequence: CATSKRGAYTDTQYF.

This clonotype was picked up a small number of times. This rearrangement joins TRBV5-1 to TRBJ2-4; 9 positions match TRBD1. Germline V CDR1 and CDR2: SGHRS, YFSETQ. V dropped 1 base and J dropped 6; count of bases not matched to a gene: 5. The CDR3 spans 15 residues. In DNA form, the CDR3 reads TGCGCCAGCAGCTTGTATCCGGGACAGGGAAACATTCAGTACTTC. This gives the protein CASSLYPGQGNIQYF.

The chain links TRBV12-3 or TRBV12-4 to TRBJ1-5; tentatively, D is TRBD1 (5 bases). CDR3 length equals 14 residues. Trimming pared 0 bases from V and 3 bases from J, leaving 6 bases between. Written as DNA, the CDR3 is TGTGCCAGCAGTTTAGCGACAGTCAATCAGCCCCAGCATTTT. Protein: CASSLATVNQPQHF.

This clonotype was found a few times. This sequence joins TRBV7-2 and TRBJ2-5; D possibly corresponds to TRBD1 (6 bases). The germline CDR1 and CDR2 sequences are SGHTA and FQGNSA. The CDR3 consists of 16 residues. V dropped 5 bases and J dropped 1 base, with 17 bases sitting between them. CDR3 in amino acids: CASSPLPRGPQETQYF. The CDR3 region has the DNA TGTGCCAGCAGCCCACTTCCCAGGGGCCCCCAAGAGACCCAGTACTTC.

The chain couples TRBV30 to TRBJ1-2, with D perhaps matching TRBD1 (6 bases). There are 12 residues in the CDR3. Germline values: CDR1 GTSNPN, CDR2 SVGIG (reference sequence). The V end lost 8 bases, the J end lost 1 base, and 11 bases lay between the germline ends. CDR3 in amino acids: CAGGTFNYGYTF. Here the CDR3 DNA reads TGTGCCGGGGGCACCTTTAACTATGGCTACACCTTC.

The table lists this clonotype with a few counts. The chain combines TRBV20-1 with TRBJ1-5; unclear D gene. V was clipped by 0 bases and J by 0 bases, with 9 bases between them. The CDR3 contains 15 residues. Germline assignment: CDR1 DFQATT and CDR2 SNEGSKA (reference sequence). The chain's CDR3 is CSARDWRGSNQPQHF. In DNA form, the CDR3 reads TGCAGTGCTAGAGACTGGCGGGGTAGCAATCAGCCCCAGCATTTT.

This clonotype was seen only a few times. This sequence joins TRBV12-3 or TRBV12-4 and TRBJ2-7, with 8 bases fitting TRBD1. V lost 8 bases to trimming and J lost 4 bases; unmatched junction nucleotides: 4. The CDR3 spans 12 residues. CDR3 nucleotide sequence: TGTGCCAGCCGGACAGGGAAATACGAGCAGTACTTC. Encoded protein: CASRTGKYEQYF.

This clonotype was recorded a few times. The J gene is TRBJ1-2, the V gene TRBV7-9; perhaps TRBD1 as D (5 bases). The CDR3 contains 13 residues. Germline CDR1 is SEHNR and CDR2 is FQNEAQ (reference sequence). The germline V and J ends were trimmed by 5 bases and 3 bases, with 10 bases remaining between them. For the CDR3, the DNA is TGTGCCAGCAGCCCCGGGGGGGACTATGGCTACACCTTC. Its translation: CASSPGGDYGYTF.

The CDR3 loop is CASSQDLSGGSYNEQFF. For the CDR3, the DNA is TGTGCCAGCAGCCAGGACCTAAGCGGTGGCTCCTACAATGAGCAGTTCTTC. This chain connects TRBV3-1 to TRBJ2-1, with D tentatively TRBD2 (5 bases). There are 17 residues in the CDR3. V gave up 3 bases and J gave up 0 bases, with 15 bases separating them. Germline V lookup: CDR1 LGHDT, CDR2 YNNKEL (reference sequence).